This TCR beta chain was observed in a study of blood T cell repertoires in COVID-19. At the level of the study: Researchers got acute and convalescent COVID-19 samples from the United States, Italy and Spain.

As processed by the authors: Amplification with reference gene primers provided the estimates of nucleated cell counts. Profiling relied on immunoSEQ multiplex PCR, and the TCRdb table lists in-frame clones only, not all of them. V, J and clone size reflect that table, while D and trimming were determined from the DNA. Of approximately 260,000 clones in the sample, 70% to 85% were seen once. The germline gives CDR1 GTSNPN, CDR2 SVGIG (reference sequence). The CDR3 loop spans 12 amino acids. V was trimmed by 4 bases and J by 6 bases, leaving 10 bases between them. The clonotype was recovered from a woman aged 40 to 55 with active or convalescent COVID-19. This chain joins TRBV30 and TRBJ1-3; D remains unclear. Sequenced sample: peripheral blood. CDR3 coding DNA: TGTGCCTGGACCCGCGGGGAAAACACCATATATTTT. Its translation is CAWTRGENTIYF.